This TCR beta chain emerged from a study of T cells in Graves' hyperthyroidism and ophthalmopathy. This CDR3 has 14 amino acids. The V end was cut by 1 base, the J end by 4 bases, with 10 bases between. Germline CDR1 reads MGHDK; CDR2 reads SYGVNS. There were TCR beta CDR3 regions amplified from RNA transcripts. The primer set for the first-round RT-PCR of the TCR CDR3 was HTBI. Using its own MiXCR run on the multiplex PCR reads, TCRdb lists one record per CDR3 protein. The sample lists around 540,000 distinct CDR3 sequences; roughly 50% were seen once. The sequenced sample consisted of peripheral blood or thyroid tissue (not recorded which). The TCR sequence derives from a woman under 30 with Graves' hyperthyroidism. The V call is TRBV25-1, the J call TRBJ1-2; no reliable D call. CDR3 in DNA: TGTGCCAGCAGTGAATTTCGGGTACGCTATGGCTACACCTTC. Its translation: CASSEFRVRYGYTF.